The rows below give T cell receptor beta chains drawn from one sample of a study of blood T cell repertoires in COVID-19. The method was immunoSEQ multiplex PCR; TCRdb's version includes in-frame clones alone and lacks a portion of them. This sample has some 180,000 clones, with about three quarters found just once. The source material was peripheral blood. The receptors originated from an elderly woman with active or convalescent COVID-19. Both conserved end residues are part of each CDR3. D genes are given only for firm matches. The size of a clone is reported for some rows only, either as once, few or many, or as a class for expanded clones.

TRBJ1-2,.,TRBV9,few,TGTGCCAGCAGCGTAGTTGAGGCCCCCGGCTATGGCTACACCTTC,CASSVVEAPGYGYTF
TRBJ2-4,.,TRBV18,once,TGTGCCAGCTCACCCAGCGCGGACATTCAGTACTTC,CASSPSADIQYF
TRBJ2-7,.,TRBV4-1,.,TGCGCCAGCAGCCAAGATATGGGCAGGTACGAGCAGTACTTC,CASSQDMGRYEQYF
TRBJ2-2,.,TRBV7-7,medium-sized,TGTGCTAGCAGCCTACAGGGTGCCGGGACCGGGGAGCTGTTTTTT,CASSLQGAGTGELFF
TRBJ2-1,.,TRBV6-5,.,TGTGCCAGCAGTTCCGCAGGGTATTCCTACAATGAGCAGTTCTTC,CASSSAGYSYNEQFF
TRBJ1-2,.,TRBV27,many,TGTGCCAGCAGTTTATTGGCCAGTCCGTCCTATGGCTACACCTTC,CASSLLASPSYGYTF
TRBJ2-7,TRBD1,TRBV5-1,.,TGCGCCAGCAGCTCCGGGACAGGGTATAACGAGCAGTACTTC,CASSSGTGYNEQYF
TRBJ2-7,TRBD1,TRBV7-9,.,TGTGCCAGCGTCAGGACAGGGATCTACGAGCAGTACTTC,CASVRTGIYEQYF
TRBJ2-3,.,TRBV5-1,.,TGCGCCAGCACATCCGCCGGGGGGCGCACAGATACGCAGTATTTT,CASTSAGGRTDTQYF
TRBJ2-6,.,TRBV2,.,TGTGCCAGCGCGCAGGGGGTGGGGAGGTCTGGGGCCAACGTCCTGACTTTC,CASAQGVGRSGANVLTF
TRBJ1-1,.,TRBV11-2,.,TGTGCCAGCAGCTTAGTCGGTGGCGGGGCTGAAGCTTTCTTT,CASSLVGGGAEAFF
TRBJ2-3,.,TRBV24-1,.,TGTGCCACCAGTTCGGGGGACCTTCCCAAGCCAGATACGCAGTATTTT,CATSSGDLPKPDTQYF
TRBJ2-7,.,TRBV3-1/TRBV3-2,.,TGTGCCAGCAGCCAAGGGGGCGCGTACGAGCAGTACTTC,CASSQGGAYEQYF
TRBJ2-5,TRBD1,TRBV28,.,TGTGCCAGCAGTTTATTCGGGGACAGGATTTACTTC,CASSLFGDRIYF
TRBJ1-5,.,TRBV19,few,TGTGCCAGTAGTCCCCCGGGACAATTGAATCAGCCCCAGCATTTT,CASSPPGQLNQPQHF
TRBJ2-1,.,TRBV4-1,.,TGCGCCAGCAGCCAAACTTATCGAGGGGGTCTGATCTTC,CASSQTYRGGLIF
TRBJ1-6,.,TRBV5-1,.,TGCGCCAGCAGCAGCGGAGCCAGCTCCTATAATTCACCCCTCCACTTT,CASSSGASSYNSPLHF
TRBJ2-2,.,TRBV2,.,TGTGCCAGCAGTTCCGGGTGGACCGGGGAGCTGTTTTTT,CASSSGWTGELFF
TRBJ1-5,.,TRBV14,.,TGTGCCAGCATGAGGGCGGGGGGGAGCAATCAGCCCCAGCATTTT,CASMRAGGSNQPQHF
TRBJ1-5,.,TRBV27,many,TGTGCCAGCAGTTTACAATCCGGGAATCAGCCCCAGCATTTT,CASSLQSGNQPQHF
TRBJ1-5,.,TRBV7-8,.,TGTGCCAGCAGCCGCGTCTCACAGGGTATCAATCAGCCCCAGCATTTT,CASSRVSQGINQPQHF
TRBJ2-7,.,TRBV5-5,.,TGTGCCAGCAGCTCAGCAGGCTACGAGCAGTACTTC,CASSSAGYEQYF
TRBJ1-5,.,TRBV28,.,TGTGCCAGCAGTCCCCCCGGCAGGGGCCCCACCAATCAGCCCCAGCATTTT,CASSPPGRGPTNQPQHF
TRBJ2-5,TRBD1,TRBV4-1,.,TGCGCCAGCAGCCAGCCGGGACAGGGGGCCCTCTTTCAAGAGACCCAGTACTTC,CASSQPGQGALFQETQYF
TRBJ2-2,TRBD2,TRBV3-1/TRBV3-2,.,TGTGCCAGCAGCCCCAGCAGACTAGCGAGGACCGGGGAGCTGTTTTTT,CASSPSRLARTGELFF
TRBJ2-7,TRBD1,TRBV7-8,once,TGTGCCAGCAGCTCGGGACAGGTAAAAACCTACGAGCAGTACTTC,CASSSGQVKTYEQYF
TRBJ1-2,.,TRBV15,.,TGTGCCACCAGCAGTGGGAACAGGGAGAGTGGCTACACCTTC,CATSSGNRESGYTF
TRBJ2-1,.,TRBV27,.,TGTGCCAGCAGCCCGTTGGTGATCGGGGATGAGCAGTTCTTC,CASSPLVIGDEQFF
TRBJ2-5,.,TRBV18,.,TGTGCCAGCTCACCACCCGGGAAAGTCTTTTTAGAGACCCAGTACTTC,CASSPPGKVFLETQYF
TRBJ2-1,TRBD2,TRBV4-2,few,TGTGCCAGCAGCCAGGGACTAGCGGGGTCTTACAATGAGCAGTTCTTC,CASSQGLAGSYNEQFF
TRBJ2-1,TRBD1,TRBV10-3,.,TGTGCCACCCAGGGGGCAGCATCCTACAATGAGCAGTTCTTC,CATQGAASYNEQFF
TRBJ2-5,TRBD2,TRBV19,.,TGTGCCAGTAGTACAGGAGGGACTATAGAGACCCAGTACTTC,CASSTGGTIETQYF
TRBJ1-2,.,TRBV6-1,few,TGTGCCAGCAGTGAAGTACGGGGCTACACCTTC,CASSEVRGYTF
TRBJ1-3,.,TRBV18,.,TGTGCCAGCTCACCGTACAGTTTGTCTGGAAACACCATATATTTT,CASSPYSLSGNTIYF
TRBJ1-6,.,TRBV2,few,TGTGCCAGCAGTGAAGCCAGGGACTATAATTCACCCCTCCACTTT,CASSEARDYNSPLHF
TRBJ1-6,.,TRBV19,.,TGTGCCAGTAGAGCACAGTATAATTCACCCCTCCACTTT,CASRAQYNSPLHF
TRBJ2-3,.,TRBV14,many,TGTGCCAGCAGCCCCTCCACTAGGGGGAGAACAGATACGCAGTATTTT,CASSPSTRGRTDTQYF
TRBJ2-7,.,TRBV3-1/TRBV3-2,.,TGTGCCAGCAGCCCCCTATGGGACTCCACCTACGAGCAGTACTTC,CASSPLWDSTYEQYF
TRBJ2-1,TRBD2,TRBV3-1/TRBV3-2,.,TGTGCCAGCAGCCAAGTAGGTCTAGCGGGGGCCAATGAGCAGTTCTTC,CASSQVGLAGANEQFF
TRBJ1-5,.,TRBV28,.,TGTGCCAGCAGTTACTCTCCCAATCAGCCCCAGCATTTT,CASSYSPNQPQHF
TRBJ2-2,.,TRBV11-1,.,TGTGCCAGCAGCGCCAACGCGGACACCGGGGAGCTGTTTTTT,CASSANADTGELFF